These 6 T cell receptor beta chains share one sample of origin, sequenced in a study of T cells in Graves' hyperthyroidism and ophthalmopathy. Authors of the study amplified TCR beta CDR3 regions from RNA transcripts. First-round RT-PCR of the TCR CDR3 relied on the HTBI primer set. TCRdb ran MiXCR on the multiplex PCR reads and lists one entry per CDR3 protein. Of roughly 500,000 distinct CDR3 sequences in the sample, about 16% were seen once. The sequencing input was blood. These TCRs come from a woman aged 25 to 39 with Graves' ophthalmopathy.

The rearrangement links TRBV7-2 to TRBJ2-7; the match to TRBD1 covers 8 bases. CDR3 size: 16 residues. The J segment lost 3 bases and the V segment lost 5 bases, leaving 12 bases of the junction unmatched. Germline values: CDR1 SGHTA, CDR2 FQGNSA. CDR3 region: CASSPSLDRAFYEQYF. In DNA form, the CDR3 reads TGTGCCAGCAGCCCGTCCCTGGACAGGGCCTTCTACGAGCAGTACTTC.

The rearrangement uses TRBV29-1 and TRBJ2-7, with 8 bases matching TRBD2. This CDR3 contains 15 residues. CDR1 and CDR2 (germline): SQVTM, ANQGSEA. Trimming took 4 bases from V and 1 from J; bases not matched to a gene: 9. For the CDR3, the DNA is TGCAGCGTTGGAAGCGGGAGCCACAGATCCTACGAGCAGTACTTC. This sequence encodes CSVGSGSHRSYEQYF.

This clonotype was counted many times. This rearrangement joins TRBV7-2 to TRBJ2-5; 10 nucleotides agree with TRBD1. Germline CDR1 and CDR2: SGHTA and FQGNSA. The CDR3 spans 14 residues. With 5 bases clipped from V and 2 bases from J, the junction kept 2 bases outside the gene matches. CDR3: CASSPDRGQETQYF. In nucleotides, the CDR3 is TGTGCCAGCAGCCCGGACAGGGGGCAAGAGACCCAGTACTTC.

This clonotype was seen a few times. V and J are TRBV6-1 and TRBJ2-5; a weak D match, TRBD1 (6 bases). The germline gives CDR1 MNHNS, CDR2 SASEGT. V was cut by 6 bases and J by 5 bases, with 22 bases left in between. This CDR3 comprises 16 residues. The DNA of the CDR3 is TGTGCCAGCAGCCGACCGGGACATGTCGCTAGGGAGACCCAGTACTTC. Translation: CASSRPGHVARETQYF.

This chain uses TRBV20-1 with TRBJ1-1; TRBD1 might be the D (6 bases). The CDR3 length is 13 residues. The germline V gene encodes CDR1 DFQATT and CDR2 SNEGSKA (reference sequence). Between the trimmed V and J ends, which lost 6 bases and 0 bases, there was a span of 11 bases. CDR3 protein: CSASGQMNTEAFF. The CDR3 coding sequence is TGCAGTGCAAGTGGACAGATGAACACTGAAGCTTTCTTT.

Many counts were recorded for this clonotype. The rearrangement uses TRBV28 and TRBJ1-2, with 8 bases fitting TRBD1. CDR1 is MDHEN and CDR2 is SYDVKM in the germline V gene. The CDR3 runs 14 residues. Trimming took 4 bases from V and 5 from J; bases not matched to a gene: 6. DNA for the CDR3: TGTGCCAGCAGTTCGGACAGGGAGGGGTATGGCTACACCTTC. It is translated as CASSSDREGYGYTF.